A single sample is the source of the 13 T cell receptor beta chains below, sequenced in a study of OX40 agonist ivuxolimab in advanced cancers. TCRdb's table, derived via immunoSEQ multiplex PCR, lists solely in-frame clones and lacks some. The sample lists more than 50,000 clones, around 93% occurring once. Sequencing was performed on CD4+ or CD8+ T cells sorted from blood, taken in a trial of the OX40 agonist ivuxolimab. The source of these receptors is an adult with an advanced solid tumor such as melanoma, head and neck, liver or kidney cancer.

This clone was picked up a small number of times. V gene TRBV30 combines with J gene TRBJ1-2; possibly TRBD1 for D (6 bases). V lost 3 bases and J lost 4, with 18 bases in between. Per germline, CDR1 GTSNPN and CDR2 SVGIG (reference sequence). There are 15 residues in the CDR3. The CDR3 region has the DNA TGTGCCTGGAGCGAACAGGGCGGTAAACTCTATGGCTACACCTTC. Amino acid sequence: CAWSEQGGKLYGYTF. The whole variable domain, remainder taken from reference TRBV30 and TRBJ1-2, is SQTIHQWPATLVQPVGSPLSLECTVEGTSNPNLYWYRQAAGRGLQLLFYSVGIGQISSEVPQNLSASRPQDRQFILSSKKLLLSDSGFYLCAWSEQGGKLYGYTFGSGTRLTVV.

The genes are TRBV10-3 and TRBJ2-7; D is unresolved. Trimming cost V 11 bases and J 3 bases, with 20 bases left between them. Germline assignment: CDR1 ENHRY and CDR2 SYGVKD. The CDR3 extends over 14 amino acids. CDR3 nucleotides: TGTGCCTCTAGAGCTGACGGAGCATACTACGAGCAGTACTTC. This codes for CASRADGAYYEQYF.

The chain couples TRBV7-9 to TRBJ2-5; TRBD2 matches at 13 bases. This CDR3 comprises 19 residues. Germline values: CDR1 SEHNR, CDR2 FQNEAQ (reference sequence). V lost 6 bases and J lost 1; bases outside the gene matches: 14. The CDR3 bases are TGTGCCAGCAGTTACCCAATACTAGCGGGAGGGCCGTCCCAAGAGACCCAGTACTTC. It codes for CASSYPILAGGPSQETQYF.

The V call is TRBV27, the J call TRBJ1-2; unclear D gene. CDR3 length: 13 residues. V was trimmed by 5 bases and J by 4 bases, leaving 11 bases between them. Per the germline V gene, CDR1 is MNHEY and CDR2 is SMNVEV (reference sequence). CDR3 sequence (DNA): TGTGCCAGCAGTCCGGACGGAGCCTATGGCTACACCTTC. It codes for CASSPDGAYGYTF.

The chain couples TRBV4-1 to TRBJ2-3; 7 bases are shared with TRBD2. The V gene end was trimmed by 3 bases and the J gene end by 2 bases; junction bases not matched to a gene: 5. This CDR3 is built from 15 residues. Germline V lookup: CDR1 MGHRA, CDR2 YSYEKL. CDR3 sequence reads: CASSQLAALTDTQYF. CDR3 bases: TGCGCCAGCAGCCAGCTAGCGGCCCTCACAGATACGCAGTATTTT.

CDR3 nucleotides: TGTGCCAGCAGCTTAGTGAGAGCGGGGCACACCGGGGAGCTGTTTTTT. Protein product: CASSLVRAGHTGELFF. This rearrangement joins TRBV7-9 to TRBJ2-2; TRBD2 matches at 7 bases. Germline assignment: CDR1 SEHNR and CDR2 FQNEAQ (reference sequence). CDR3 length equals 16 residues. V was clipped by 1 base and J by 3 bases; unmatched bases: 5.

The count of this clone is one. The gene calls are TRBV19 and TRBJ1-5; no firm D call. V was trimmed by 5 bases and J by 0 bases, leaving 8 bases between them. This CDR3 contains 14 residues. Germline V gene data show CDR1 as LNHDA and CDR2 as SQIVND (reference sequence). Here the CDR3 DNA reads TGTGCCAGTAGTCTCTCACCTAGCAATCAGCCCCAGCATTTT. It yields the protein CASSLSPSNQPQHF.

This clone was picked up a small number of times. The V and J genes are TRBV19 and TRBJ2-1, with 14 positions matching TRBD2. The CDR3 covers 16 residues. The germline V gene has CDR1 LNHDA and CDR2 SQIVND (reference sequence). V lost 4 bases and J lost 7; bases outside the gene matches: 6. The CDR3 spells CASSTTSGRAWNEQFF. The CDR3 nucleotides read TGTGCCAGTAGTACGACTAGCGGGAGGGCCTGGAATGAGCAGTTCTTC.

The chain is built from TRBV4-3 and TRBJ2-5, with D hard to call. Germline V CDR1 and CDR2: LGHNA, YSLEER. V shed 0 bases and J shed 5 bases, with 13 bases lying between them. The CDR3 covers 15 residues. The CDR3 DNA follows: TGCGCCAGCAGCCAAGATCGAGGTCGATTGGAGACCCAGTACTTC. Its protein is CASSQDRGRLETQYF.

CDR3 nucleotides: TGTGCCAGCAGCTTAACAGGCGGGACCCAAGAGACCCAGTACTTC. Protein: CASSLTGGTQETQYF. The chain carries TRBV7-3 and TRBJ2-5; weak D call: TRBD2 (6 bases). The CDR3 covers 15 residues. The germline V and J ends were trimmed by 0 bases and 1 base, with 9 bases remaining between them. The germline gives CDR1 SGHTA, CDR2 FQGTGA.

This clone was recorded only once. The DNA for the CDR3 is TGCGCCAGCAGCCAGCGGACAGGGTCCGGCTACACCTTC. Translating it yields CASSQRTGSGYTF. V gene TRBV4-3 combines with J gene TRBJ1-2, with 8 bases lining up with TRBD1. The J segment lost 8 bases and the V segment lost 3 bases, leaving 5 bases of the junction unmatched. The CDR3 is 13 residues long. The germline V gene encodes CDR1 LGHNA and CDR2 YSLEER.

J is TRBJ2-1 and V is TRBV9; a possible D gene is TRBD2 (6 bases). Germline V gene sequence: CDR1 SGDLS, CDR2 YYNGEE. Trimming cost V 6 bases and J 0 bases, with 16 bases left between them. The CDR3 runs 16 residues. This chain's CDR3 is CASTLGDSRSYNEQFF. The CDR3 nucleotides are TGTGCCAGCACCCTAGGGGACTCACGCTCCTACAATGAGCAGTTCTTC.

CDR3 in DNA: TGTGCCAGCAGCAAGGGACTGCCGGGTACGCAGTATTTT. It codes for CASSKGLPGTQYF. J is TRBJ2-3 and V is TRBV13; perhaps TRBD2 as D (6 bases). Trimming removed 5 bases from V and 8 bases from J, with 14 bases in between. Germline values: CDR1 PRHDT, CDR2 FYEKMQ (reference sequence). CDR3 length: 13 residues. Drawing the rest from reference TRBV13 and TRBJ2-3, the complete variable domain is AAGVIQSPRHLIKEKRETATLKCYPIPRHDTVYWYQQGPGQDPQFLISFYEKMQSDKGSIPDRFSAQQFSDYHSELNMSSLELGDSALYFCASSKGLPGTQYFGPGTRLTVL.